The 25 T cell receptor beta chains given below trace back to one sample, sequenced in a study of cytomegalovirus exposure and HLA in healthy donors. PCR amplification relied on 60 Vbeta primers (plus 13 Jbeta primers). The method was immunoSEQ multiplex PCR; TCRdb's version includes in-frame clones alone and lacks a portion of them. The profile shows 150,000 to 200,000 clones, around four fifths of them singletons. Sequenced sample: PBMCs. These receptors were obtained from a female donor in good health and CMV-seronegative.

This rearrangement joins TRBV2 to TRBJ1-3, with 7 bases lining up with TRBD1. V lost 3 bases and J lost 8; bases outside the gene matches: 4. The CDR3 runs to 13 residues. Looked up from germline, CDR1 is SNHLY and CDR2 is FYNNEI. CDR3 DNA: TGTGCCAGCAGTGATGGACAGGCATACACCATATATTTT. It codes for CASSDGQAYTIYF.

The chain is built from TRBV10-3 and TRBJ2-2, with 7 nucleotides matching TRBD2. Germline loops: CDR1 ENHRY, CDR2 SYGVKD. The CDR3 is made up of 16 amino acids. Germline trimming cut 4 bases from V and 0 bases from J; bases unmatched to any gene: 5. CDR3 in amino acids: CAISAYGGANTGELFF. The CDR3 DNA reads TGTGCCATCAGTGCCTATGGGGGGGCGAACACCGGGGAGCTGTTTTTT.

This clone came up a few times. The chain uses TRBV6-6 and TRBJ2-2; no clear D gene. The CDR3 contains 14 residues. Germline V gene data show CDR1 as MNHNY and CDR2 as SVGAGI (reference sequence). V was shortened by 6 bases and J by 0 bases, with 8 bases between the two germline ends. For the CDR3, the DNA is TGTGCCAGCAGCAGGTACTCGAACACCGGGGAGCTGTTTTTT. Its translation: CASSRYSNTGELFF.

This clone was seen once. The genes are TRBV11-2 and TRBJ2-1; TRBD2 aligns across 10 bases. After removal of 3 bases from V and 7 bases from J, the junction contained 0 bases not matched to a gene. From germline, CDR1 is SGHAT and CDR2 FQNNGV. The CDR3 has 13 residues. The CDR3, as DNA: TGTGCCAGCAGCTTGACTAGCGGGAATGAGCAGTTCTTC. It specifies CASSLTSGNEQFF.

The chain links TRBV19 to TRBJ1-1; 9 bases agree with TRBD1. Trimming removed 6 bases from V and 4 bases from J; junction bases left unmatched: 6. The CDR3 extends over 14 amino acids. In germline, CDR1 is LNHDA, CDR2 SQIVND (reference sequence). CDR3 nucleotide sequence: TGTGCCAGTAGGGACAGGGGAATCGGCACTGAAGCTTTCTTT. Protein product: CASRDRGIGTEAFF. The entire variable domain, with the rest obtained from reference TRBV19 and TRBJ1-1, is as follows: DGGITQSPKYLFRKEGQNVTLSCEQNLNHDAMYWYRQDPGQGLRLIYYSQIVNDFQKGDIAEGYSVSREKKESFPLTVTSAQKNPTAFYLCASRDRGIGTEAFFGQGTRLTVV.

V usage is TRBV19 and J usage is TRBJ2-3; 10 bases align to TRBD1. V was pared by 4 bases and J by 5 bases, with 3 bases of the junction left unmatched. The CDR3 loop spans 14 amino acids. CDR1 is LNHDA and CDR2 is SQIVND in the germline V gene (reference sequence). CDR3: CASSKTGGLDTQYF. The CDR3 DNA is TGTGCCAGTAGTAAGACAGGGGGCTTAGATACGCAGTATTTT.

The chain combines TRBV7-9 with TRBJ2-3, with 14 bases aligning to TRBD2. Germline V CDR1 and CDR2: SEHNR, FQNEAQ (reference sequence). V gave up 4 bases and J gave up 2 bases; unmatched junction bases: 5. This CDR3 has 17 residues. DNA for the CDR3: TGTGCCAGCAGCTCACCGGGACTAGCGGGAGACACAGATACGCAGTATTTT. It codes for CASSSPGLAGDTDTQYF.

The CDR3 protein is CASSVADRGHEQYF. The DNA for the CDR3 is TGTGCCAGCAGCGTAGCGGACAGGGGGCATGAGCAGTACTTC. This chain links TRBV9 with TRBJ2-7; 11 bases are shared with TRBD1. The germline CDR1 and CDR2 sequences are SGDLS and YYNGEE. Losses at the gene ends were 0 bases for V and 7 bases for J; bases not matched to a gene: 3. The CDR3 is 14 residues long.

V is TRBV6-1 and J is TRBJ2-7; TRBD2 matches 11 bases. CDR3 length equals 14 residues. Trimming cost V 8 bases and J 0 bases; bases outside gene matches: 3. CDR1 MNHNS and CDR2 SASEGT come from the germline V gene. The CDR3 sequence is CASSSGRSSYEQYF. CDR3 sequence (DNA): TGTGCCAGCTCTAGCGGGAGGAGCTCCTACGAGCAGTACTTC.

The chain has TRBV28 and TRBJ2-7, with TRBD1 identical over 10 bases. This CDR3 has 14 amino acids. Germline-derived CDR1 and CDR2 are MDHEN and SYDVKM. With 4 bases clipped from V and 7 bases from J, the junction kept 7 bases outside the gene matches. The CDR3 region is CASSSSTGGSEQYF. In nucleotides, the CDR3 is TGTGCCAGCAGTTCCTCGACAGGGGGCAGTGAGCAGTACTTC.

This chain connects TRBV7-9 to TRBJ2-3; 8 bases match TRBD1. Germline trimming cut 8 bases from V and 4 bases from J; bases unmatched to any gene: 11. The CDR3 has 15 residues. Germline CDR1 reads SEHNR; CDR2 reads FQNEAQ (reference sequence). CDR3: CASATGGIRSDTQYF. CDR3 DNA sequence: TGTGCCAGCGCTACAGGGGGTATTCGTTCAGATACGCAGTATTTT.

This chain connects TRBV10-3 to TRBJ2-1; D unresolved. The CDR3 has 14 amino acids. The V end was cut by 2 bases, the J end by 1 base, with 6 bases between. Germline CDR1 ENHRY, CDR2 SYGVKD. CDR3 sequence (DNA): TGTGCCATCAGTGAGGAGCTATCCTACAATGAGCAGTTCTTC. Its translation: CAISEELSYNEQFF.

This CDR3 reads CASSERGDYNSPLHF. CDR3 nucleotides: TGTGCCAGCAGCGAGCGAGGAGACTATAATTCACCCCTCCACTTT. The chain combines TRBV11-1 with TRBJ1-6; D unresolved. CDR1 SGHAT and CDR2 FQDESV come from the germline V gene (reference sequence). The CDR3 is 15 amino acids. Trimming left V 5 bases short and J 3 bases short, with 11 bases between.

This clone has more than one count but fewer than ten. The chain is built from TRBV6-5 and TRBJ1-1; possible D gene TRBD1, 6 bases. Germline CDR1 and CDR2: MNHEY and SVGAGI. The V gene lost 7 bases and the J gene lost 0 bases, with 12 bases spanning the gap. This CDR3 region has 14 residues. The CDR3 reads CASITTGMNTEAFF. The CDR3 DNA reads TGTGCCAGCATTACGACAGGTATGAACACTGAAGCTTTCTTT.

V usage is TRBV6-4 and J usage is TRBJ1-6; tentative D call: TRBD1 (5 bases). Looked up from germline, CDR1 is MRHNA and CDR2 is SNTAGT. V was pared by 8 bases and J by 0 bases, with 17 bases between. CDR3 length: 17 residues. CDR3 amino acids: CASPTATRSSYNSPLHF. For the CDR3, the DNA is TGTGCCAGCCCGACAGCGACTAGGAGCTCCTATAATTCACCCCTCCACTTT.

This chain uses TRBV11-2 with TRBJ2-7; tentative D call: TRBD1 (6 bases). V gave up 4 bases and J gave up 0 bases, with 16 bases separating them. This CDR3 is 16 amino acids long. CDR1 and CDR2 (germline): SGHAT, FQNNGV. The CDR3 DNA follows: TGTGCCAGCAGCTCTCCCTCCGGGACATACTCCTACGAGCAGTACTTC. Translation gives CASSSPSGTYSYEQYF. The full variable domain, its missing parts supplied by reference TRBV11-2 and TRBJ2-7, is EAGVAQSPRYKIIEKRQSVAFWCNPISGHATLYWYQQILGQGPKLLIQFQNNGVVDDSQLPKDRFSAERLKGVDSTLKIQPAKLEDSAVYLCASSSPSGTYSYEQYFGPGTRLTVT.

The chain combines TRBV5-6 with TRBJ2-7, with TRBD1 as a possible D gene (5 bases). Trimming took off 3 bases at V and 0 bases at J, with 7 bases between the two ends. The germline V gene has CDR1 SGHDT and CDR2 YYEEEE. The CDR3 is 13 amino acids. The CDR3: CASSYRSSYEQYF. As DNA, the CDR3 is TGTGCCAGCAGCTACAGGAGCTCCTACGAGCAGTACTTC.

The rearrangement uses TRBV11-1 and TRBJ2-5; 7 nucleotides align to TRBD2. The CDR3 is 14 amino acids. Germline loops: CDR1 SGHAT, CDR2 FQDESV (reference sequence). The V segment lost 0 bases and the J segment 2 bases; nucleotides outside the gene matches: 0. In DNA, the CDR3 is TGTGCCAGCAGCTTAGCGGGGGGGCAAGAGACCCAGTACTTC. Its translation is CASSLAGGQETQYF.

This chain uses TRBV7-3 with TRBJ2-7; 7 bases line up with TRBD2. Trimming cost V 1 base and J 2 bases; bases outside gene matches: 5. CDR3 length: 15 residues. Germline V gene data show CDR1 as SGHTA and CDR2 as FQGTGA. CDR3 sequence (DNA): TGTGCCAGCAGCTTAAATAGCGGGCCGGCCTACGAGCAGTACTTC. Translating it yields CASSLNSGPAYEQYF. The full variable domain, rest sourced from reference TRBV7-3 and TRBJ2-7, is GAGVSQTPSNKVTEKGKYVELRCDPISGHTALYWYRQSLGQGPEFLIYFQGTGAADDSGLPNDRFFAVRPEGSVSTLKIQRTERGDSAVYLCASSLNSGPAYEQYFGPGTRLTVT.

This chain links TRBV9 with TRBJ2-5, with TRBD2 matching 10 bases. CDR3 length equals 19 residues. The V gene end was trimmed by 0 bases and the J gene end by 0 bases; junction bases not matched to a gene: 11. Looked up from germline, CDR1 is SGDLS and CDR2 is YYNGEE. The chain's CDR3 is CASSVAWLAGAVNQETQYF. As DNA, the CDR3 is TGTGCCAGCAGCGTAGCGTGGCTAGCGGGAGCGGTAAACCAAGAGACCCAGTACTTC.

The chain carries TRBV6-1 and TRBJ2-5, with 11 bases identical to TRBD2. CDR3 length equals 15 residues. Germline loops: CDR1 MNHNS, CDR2 SASEGT. V dropped 2 bases and J dropped 2; count of bases not matched to a gene: 1. CDR3 residues: CASSERLAGQETQYF. CDR3 nucleotide sequence: TGTGCCAGCAGTGAACGACTAGCGGGGCAAGAGACCCAGTACTTC.

The CDR3 region has the DNA TGTGCCAGTAATAGCGGGAGGGCCAATGAGCAGTTCTTC. This gives the protein CASNSGRANEQFF. This rearrangement joins TRBV19 to TRBJ2-1, with 11 bases aligning to TRBD2. Per germline, CDR1 LNHDA and CDR2 SQIVND (reference sequence). V shed 7 bases and J 6 bases; nucleotides not matched to a gene: 2. The CDR3 sequence is 13 residues long.

Remarks on this clone: An end of the junction differs from the germline gene, which may be a read error. The rearrangement joins TRBV4-3 to TRBJ1-2; D gene ambiguous. The CDR3 totals 12 residues. CDR1 and CDR2 (germline): LGHNA, YSLEER. Here the CDR3 reads CASSQDGGGHTF. For the CDR3, the DNA is TGCGCCAGCAGCCAAGATGGCGGTGGCCACACCTTC.

V and J are TRBV4-3 and TRBJ2-6; TRBD1 aligns across 7 bases. Germline CDR1 is LGHNA and CDR2 is YSLEER. The CDR3 is made up of 16 amino acids. V lost 2 bases and J lost 1; bases outside the gene matches: 2. Here the CDR3 DNA reads TGCGCCAGCAGCCAACCCAGGGGGTCTGGGGCCAACGTCCTGACTTTC. Translation gives CASSQPRGSGANVLTF.

The V call is TRBV28, the J call TRBJ1-5; no firm D call. V lost 3 bases and J 5 bases, leaving 8 bases between the germline ends. Germline V gives CDR1 MDHEN, CDR2 SYDVKM. This CDR3 has 13 amino acids. The CDR3 nucleotides read TGTGCCAGCAGTTTCCTACCTTATCAGCCCCAGCATTTT. Translation: CASSFLPYQPQHF.